One and the same sample provided the 21 T cell receptor beta chains below, sequenced in a study of CXCR3-negative and CXCR3-positive naive CD8 T cells. Whole-study results and caveats: Relative to CXCR3-negative naive cells, CXCR3-positive naive cells had more hydrophobic TRB CDR3s.

These TCRs' antigens remain unknown. The authors made the TRB cDNA libraries by 5' RACE using UMI labels. No DNA is given; TCRdb re-called the 5' RACE reads and lists each CDR3 protein once. Its table records 60,000 to 65,000 distinct CDR3 sequences. The specimen was naive CXCR3+ CD8+ T cells from blood. Subset described: CD45RO-CCR7+CD27+CD95- naive CD8+ T cells expressing CXCR3 (TNR3+). These receptors originate from a human donor in good health. Some clones in this sample may be carry-over from other donors' samples.

The rearrangement uses TRBV12-3 or TRBV12-4 and TRBJ2-7; the TCRdb D gene call, TRBD2, has no DNA to confirm it. This CDR3 contains 13 residues. Here the CDR3 reads CASTQGRVYEQYF.

V gene TRBV7-3 combines with J gene TRBJ1-1. This CDR3 contains 13 residues. The germline CDR1 and CDR2 sequences are SGHTA and FQGTGA. The CDR3 sequence: CASSLEGSTEAFF.

The V call is TRBV20-1, the J call TRBJ2-2; TCRdb lists TRBD2, though no DNA is available to test this call. Germline lookup yields CDR1 DFQATT and CDR2 SNEGSKA (reference sequence). There are 15 residues in the CDR3. The CDR3 loop reads CSAERSGANTGELFF.

The J gene is TRBJ2-7, the V gene TRBV7-2; there is no DNA to check the TCRdb D call of TRBD2. Germline CDR1 is SGHTA and CDR2 is FQGNSA. The CDR3 spans 13 residues. Here the CDR3 reads CASREEVSYEQYF.

This rearrangement joins TRBV5-1 to TRBJ1-6; the TCRdb call, TRBD1, lacks DNA for checking. The CDR3 consists of 14 residues. CDR1 and CDR2 (germline): SGHRS, YFSETQ. The CDR3: CASSLAGQNSPLHF.

The rearrangement joins TRBV2 to TRBJ1-1. CDR1 SNHLY and CDR2 FYNNEI come from the germline V gene. CDR3 length equals 13 residues. The chain's CDR3 is CASSVVITKGAFF.

The gene calls are TRBV29-1 and TRBJ1-2; no DNA is available, so the TRBD1 call from TCRdb remains unchecked. Germline CDR1 is SQVTM and CDR2 is ANQGSEA. The CDR3 is made up of 14 amino acids. The CDR3 loop reads CNVEWVQGVYGYTF.

The V gene is TRBV9, the J gene TRBJ2-2; TCRdb gives TRBD1 as the D gene, but with no DNA this cannot be confirmed. The CDR3 loop spans 13 amino acids. Germline CDR1 and CDR2: SGDLS and YYNGEE. The CDR3 sequence is CASEDRDTGELFF. The full variable domain, with the rest looked up from reference TRBV9 and TRBJ2-2, is DSGVTQTPKHLITATGQRVTLRCSPRSGDLSVYWYQQSLDQGLQFLIQYYNGEERAKGNILERFSAQQFPDLHSELNLSSLELGDSALYFCASEDRDTGELFFGEGSRLTVL.

This chain uses TRBV7-9 with TRBJ2-7. Germline CDR1 is SEHNR and CDR2 is FQNEAQ (reference sequence). This CDR3 is 12 amino acids long. Here the CDR3 reads CASSPSTYEQYF.

The chain links TRBV29-1 to TRBJ2-3. Germline V gives CDR1 SQVTM, CDR2 ANQGSEA. CDR3 length: 12 amino acids. CDR3 sequence reads: CSQGTDTDTQYF.

The J gene is TRBJ2-1, the V gene TRBV2; TCRdb's D gene call, TRBD1, goes unchecked for lack of DNA. Germline-derived CDR1 and CDR2 are SNHLY and FYNNEI. The CDR3 runs 15 residues. The CDR3 reads CASSDPTGPYNEQFF.

The chain recombines TRBV6-2 or TRBV6-3 with TRBJ2-3; the TCRdb D gene call, TRBD1, has no DNA to confirm it. The germline V gene encodes CDR1 MNHEY and CDR2 SVGEGT. The CDR3 contains 17 residues. The CDR3 region is CASSSHTAYPHTDTQYF.

The chain uses TRBV2 and TRBJ1-1; TCRdb reports TRBD1, a call that lacks DNA to check it against. The CDR3 contains 14 residues. Germline V lookup: CDR1 SNHLY, CDR2 FYNNEI. The CDR3 reads CASSEDTQNTEAFF.

The chain links TRBV7-2 to TRBJ2-7. Germline CDR1 is SGHTA and CDR2 is FQGNSA. The length of the CDR3 is 13 residues. CDR3 sequence: CASSLAWASGQYF.

The chain uses TRBV20-1 and TRBJ2-7; TCRdb gives TRBD2 as the D gene, but with no DNA this cannot be confirmed. Germline V gene data show CDR1 as DFQATT and CDR2 as SNEGSKA (reference sequence). The CDR3 contains 13 residues. The CDR3 sequence is CSARLAGSYEQYF.

This chain connects TRBV20-1 to TRBJ1-1. Germline assignment: CDR1 DFQATT and CDR2 SNEGSKA (reference sequence). The length of the CDR3 is 15 residues. The CDR3 reads CSARNQGQLDTEAFF.

J is TRBJ2-7 and V is TRBV21-1; TCRdb's D call, TRBD2, is unchecked because there is no DNA. TRBV21-1 is shown as a pseudogene. The length of the CDR3 is 14 residues. CDR3 sequence: CASSPWGPEGEQYF.

The V gene is TRBV20-1, the J gene TRBJ1-5; TCRdb picks TRBD1, but there is no DNA to check that call. The CDR3 totals 14 residues. Per the germline V gene, CDR1 is DFQATT and CDR2 is SNEGSKA (reference sequence). CDR3 amino acids: CSAETGDNSQPQHF.

V and J are TRBV20-1 and TRBJ2-1; TCRdb indicates TRBD2, and absent DNA this call remains unverified. Germline values: CDR1 DFQATT, CDR2 SNEGSKA (reference sequence). The CDR3 runs to 16 residues. The CDR3 sequence: CSARDQAGTIDNEQFF.

The chain combines TRBV7-3 with TRBJ2-2; with no DNA, the TCRdb D assignment of TRBD1 cannot be verified. The V gene's germline CDR1 is SGHTA and CDR2 FQGTGA. This CDR3 comprises 15 residues. CDR3 residues: CASSPIVGGTGELFF.

This clonotype counts as medium-sized by frequency. The chain employs TRBV7-6 and TRBJ2-1; TCRdb returns TRBD1, unconfirmable since there is no DNA. From germline, CDR1 is SGHVS and CDR2 FNYEAQ. The CDR3 covers 12 residues. The CDR3: CASSPPGSEQFF.